These 25 T cell receptor beta chains were sequenced from one sample in a study of shared clonotypes between healthy human individuals. Profiling relied on immunoSEQ multiplex PCR, and the TCRdb table lists in-frame clones only, not all of them. The data show hundreds of thousands of clones, with around 75% seen just once and 13% held by the top ten. The sequencing sample was made of PBMCs. The source of these receptors is a woman between 40 and 55 years old in good health. Some clones in this sample may be carry-over from other donors' samples.

This clone was seen more than once but under ten times. The rearrangement joins TRBV19 to TRBJ1-5; 11 bases map to TRBD1. The V segment lost 0 bases and the J segment 0 bases; nucleotides outside the gene matches: 4. The germline CDR1 and CDR2 sequences are LNHDA and SQIVND (reference sequence). The CDR3 is 18 residues long. CDR3 region: CASSIDRTGGYSNQPQHF. The CDR3 nucleotides are TGTGCCAGTAGTATAGACCGGACAGGGGGCTATAGCAATCAGCCCCAGCATTTT. Supplemented by reference TRBV19 and TRBJ1-5, the full variable domain reads DGGITQSPKYLFRKEGQNVTLSCEQNLNHDAMYWYRQDPGQGLRLIYYSQIVNDFQKGDIAEGYSVSREKKESFPLTVTSAQKNPTAFYLCASSIDRTGGYSNQPQHFGDGTRLSIL.

This clone was recorded at least ten times. The chain joins TRBV9 to TRBJ2-3; 8 bases agree with TRBD2. With V trimmed by 3 bases and J by 0 bases, 3 bases remained unmatched. Germline CDR1 is SGDLS and CDR2 is YYNGEE. This CDR3 region has 15 residues. CDR3 amino acids: CASSEAGASTDTQYF. CDR3 bases: TGTGCCAGCAGCGAAGCGGGAGCTAGCACAGATACGCAGTATTTT.

There are a few counts of this clone. This rearrangement joins TRBV7-9 to TRBJ1-2; 9 bases align to TRBD1. Germline values: CDR1 SEHNR, CDR2 FQNEAQ (reference sequence). Trimming took 6 bases from V and 3 from J; bases not matched to a gene: 5. The CDR3 totals 14 residues. DNA for the CDR3: TGTGCCAGCAGGGGGACAGGGAACCACTATGGCTACACCTTC. It yields the protein CASRGTGNHYGYTF. The entire variable domain, with the rest obtained from reference TRBV7-9 and TRBJ1-2, is as follows: DTGVSQNPRHKITKRGQNVTFRCDPISEHNRLYWYRQTLGQGPEFLTYFQNEAQLEKSRLLSDRFSAERPKGSFSTLEIQRTEQGDSAMYLCASRGTGNHYGYTFGSGTRLTVV.

The sample holds many counts of this clone. V is TRBV28 and J is TRBJ2-7; 7 nucleotides agree with TRBD2. Trimming at V came to 4 bases and at J to 5 bases, leaving 11 bases not matched to a gene. This CDR3 has 15 amino acids. Germline V gene data show CDR1 as MDHEN and CDR2 as SYDVKM. The CDR3 DNA is TGTGCCAGCAGTTCCCCCGGGGCTAGCGGTAACGAGCAGTACTTC. Protein: CASSSPGASGNEQYF.

This clone was seen more than once but under ten times. The V gene is TRBV7-6, the J gene TRBJ2-6; D is unclear. Per the germline V gene, CDR1 is SGHVS and CDR2 is FNYEAQ. V lost 5 bases, J lost 0 bases, and 8 bases lay in between. CDR3 size: 15 residues. CDR3 loop: CASSPQPSGANVLTF. The CDR3 bases are TGTGCCAGCAGCCCACAGCCCTCTGGGGCCAACGTCCTGACTTTC.

The V and J genes are TRBV4-2 and TRBJ2-5; D is undetermined. The CDR3 contains 17 residues. The ends were cut back, 1 base at V and 1 base at J, with 16 bases in the middle. CDR1 is LGHNA, CDR2 YNFKEQ, per germline. The CDR3 DNA follows: TGTGCCAGCAGCCAAGGATCTGGCGTCGGGCTCCAAGAGACCCAGTACTTC. Residues: CASSQGSGVGLQETQYF.

The V gene is TRBV7-3, the J gene TRBJ2-3; the D gene is possibly TRBD1 (5 bases). Germline V gene lookup returns CDR1 SGHTA and CDR2 FQGTGA. The V end was cut by 8 bases, the J end by 2 bases, with 11 bases between. This CDR3 is 13 amino acids long. The CDR3 DNA reads TGTGCCAGCTCGCCAGGGTACACAGATACGCAGTATTTT. The encoded protein is CASSPGYTDTQYF.

The chain is built from TRBV11-2 and TRBJ1-6; TRBD1 matches 7 bases. The germline CDR1 and CDR2 sequences are SGHAT and FQNNGV. The CDR3 is made up of 14 amino acids. V lost 3 bases to trimming and J lost 6 bases; unmatched junction nucleotides: 2. In DNA, the CDR3 is TGTGCCAGCAGCTTTAGGGACAGTAATTCACCCCTCCACTTT. Amino acids: CASSFRDSNSPLHF.

The chain combines TRBV7-2 with TRBJ2-1; a weak D match, TRBD2 (6 bases). The germline V gene encodes CDR1 SGHTA and CDR2 FQGNSA. The CDR3 runs to 16 residues. The V and J ends lost 2 bases and 5 bases respectively, with 16 bases between them. The CDR3 DNA reads as TGTGCCAGCAGCTTAAGTTTTTGGGGACTTAACAATGAGCAGTTCTTC. It translates to CASSLSFWGLNNEQFF.

CDR3 sequence reads: CASSSTGTSGTTAYNEQFF. In DNA, the CDR3 is TGTGCCAGCTCATCAACCGGGACTAGCGGGACCACGGCCTACAATGAGCAGTTCTTC. The rearrangement uses TRBV18 and TRBJ2-1; 13 bases map to TRBD2. V shed 5 bases, J shed 2 bases, and the junction held 12 bases outside the gene matches. CDR3 length: 19 amino acids. Germline CDR1 is KGHSH and CDR2 is LQKENI.

The chain uses TRBV7-3 and TRBJ2-7, with TRBD2 identical over 8 bases. Losses at the gene ends were 5 bases for V and 0 bases for J; bases not matched to a gene: 9. Germline values: CDR1 SGHTA, CDR2 FQGTGA. The CDR3 contains 16 residues. The CDR3 DNA is TGTGCCAGCAGCCCCTCACTAGCGGCGAGCTCCTACGAGCAGTACTTC. This encodes CASSPSLAASSYEQYF.

The chain combines TRBV5-1 with TRBJ2-7; 9 bases map to TRBD1. J gave up 6 bases and V 0 bases, and 4 bases lay outside the gene matches. Germline V CDR1 and CDR2: SGHRS, YFSETQ. The CDR3 consists of 14 residues. CDR3 nucleotide sequence: TGCGCCAGCAGCTTGGTACAGGGGGCGAGCGAGCAGTACTTC. Translation: CASSLVQGASEQYF. The complete variable domain, with remaining parts taken from reference TRBV5-1 and TRBJ2-7, reads KAGVTQTPRYLIKTRGQQVTLSCSPISGHRSVSWYQQTPGQGLQFLFEYFSETQRNKGNFPGRFSGRQFSNSRSEMNVSTLELGDSALYLCASSLVQGASEQYFGPGTRLTVT.

The rearrangement joins TRBV2 to TRBJ2-1; 7 bases align to TRBD1. This CDR3 has 14 residues. V shed 8 bases, J shed 1 base, and the junction held 5 bases outside the gene matches. Germline V gives CDR1 SNHLY, CDR2 FYNNEI. In nucleotides, the CDR3 is TGTGCCAGCTTCGGACAGGCGTCCTACAATGAGCAGTTCTTC. Protein sequence: CASFGQASYNEQFF.

With regard to this clone: Just one base apart from a much larger clone, this may be a read error. V usage is TRBV11-2 and J usage is TRBJ2-7; TRBD1 is a possible D gene (6 bases). This CDR3 has 16 amino acids. Germline CDR1 reads SGHAT; CDR2 reads FQNNGV. The CDR3 coding sequence is TGTGCCGGCAGCTCTAATCCTTCCAGGGGTTCCAACGAGCAGTACTTC. As protein: CAGSSNPSRGSNEQYF. Using reference TRBV11-2 and TRBJ2-7 for the parts outside the CDR3, the full variable domain is EAGVAQSPRYKIIEKRQSVAFWCNPISGHATLYWYQQILGQGPKLLIQFQNNGVVDDSQLPKDRFSAERLKGVDSTLKIQPAKLEDSAVYLCAGSSNPSRGSNEQYFGPGTRLTVT.

This rearrangement joins TRBV7-9 to TRBJ2-5; TRBD2 matches at 16 bases. This CDR3 comprises 18 residues. V was pared by 5 bases and J by 1 base, with 7 bases of the junction left unmatched. Germline CDR1 SEHNR, CDR2 FQNEAQ (reference sequence). This CDR3 is CASSMGLAGGAFQETQYF. The CDR3 nucleotides read TGTGCCAGCAGCATGGGACTAGCGGGAGGGGCGTTCCAAGAGACCCAGTACTTC.

The table lists this clone with a few counts. J is TRBJ1-1 and V is TRBV6-1; TRBD1 might be the D (6 bases). The length of the CDR3 is 14 residues. Looked up from germline, CDR1 is MNHNS and CDR2 is SASEGT. V was pared by 4 bases and J by 4 bases, with 13 bases between. The CDR3 bases are TGTGCCAGCAGTGTAGGGGGAAGGGGCACTGAAGCTTTCTTT. As protein: CASSVGGRGTEAFF.

Of note for this clone: One junction end does not reproduce the germline sequence, and a read error may be involved. The rearrangement links TRBV4-2 to TRBJ1-1; TRBD1 agrees at 10 bases. CDR1 is LGHNA and CDR2 is YNFKEQ in the germline V gene. CDR3 length: 16 amino acids. CDR3 in DNA: TGTGCCAGCAGCCAAGGGACAGGGGGGATGAAGACTGAAGCTTTCTTT. Translating it yields CASSQGTGGMKTEAFF.

V usage is TRBV6-1 and J usage is TRBJ2-1; tentative D call: TRBD1 (5 bases). The germline V and J ends were trimmed by 6 bases and 8 bases, with 14 bases remaining between them. The germline gives CDR1 MNHNS, CDR2 SASEGT. The CDR3 runs 13 residues. The DNA of the CDR3 is TGTGCCAGCAGAAGGGGTGGCTGGGATGAGCAGTTCTTC. This codes for CASRRGGWDEQFF.

As for this clone: The same CDR3 also results from other DNA sequences found in this sample. This chain uses TRBV6-1 with TRBJ2-6; D possibly corresponds to TRBD1 (6 bases). The CDR3 is made up of 15 amino acids. V lost 7 bases, J lost 1 base, and 11 bases lay in between. Germline lookup yields CDR1 MNHNS and CDR2 SASEGT. The CDR3 spells CASTEGGSGANVLTF. CDR3 in DNA: TGTGCCAGCACCGAAGGGGGTTCTGGGGCCAACGTCCTGACTTTC.

The chain recombines TRBV15 with TRBJ1-1; D is uncertain. The germline gives CDR1 LNHNV, CDR2 YYDKDF (reference sequence). The germline V and J ends were trimmed by 0 bases and 3 bases, with 17 bases remaining between them. CDR3 size: 17 residues. The CDR3 DNA reads as TGTGCCACCAGCAGAGATCTCATTTTTTCTGGGGACACTGAAGCTTTCTTT. It is translated as CATSRDLIFSGDTEAFF. The full variable domain, in which reference TRBV15 and TRBJ1-1 provide the parts outside the CDR3, is DAMVIQNPRYQVTQFGKPVTLSCSQTLNHNVMYWYQQKSSQAPKLLFHYYDKDFNNEADTPDNFQSRRPNTSFCFLDIRSPGLGDTAMYLCATSRDLIFSGDTEAFFGQGTRLTVV.

The chain has TRBV7-3 and TRBJ2-1, with 12 bases matching TRBD2. V shed 5 bases, J shed 6 bases, and the junction held 5 bases outside the gene matches. CDR1 is SGHTA, CDR2 FQGTGA, per germline. The CDR3 is made up of 15 amino acids. The CDR3 nucleotides are TGTGCCAGCAGCGAAAGACTAGCGGGAGTCAATGAGCAGTTCTTC. Translating gives CASSERLAGVNEQFF.

The chain links TRBV2 to TRBJ1-5; D gene ambiguous. V was cut by 2 bases and J by 4 bases, with 6 bases left in between. The CDR3 contains 13 residues. Germline CDR1 SNHLY, CDR2 FYNNEI. The DNA for the CDR3 is TGTGCCAGCAGTGAATGGGAAAATCAGCCCCAGCATTTT. Translation: CASSEWENQPQHF.

This clone was seen only once. The chain links TRBV4-1 to TRBJ2-1; 11 nucleotides agree with TRBD2. Germline V lookup: CDR1 MGHRA, CDR2 YSYEKL. J gave up 5 bases and V 4 bases, and 13 bases lay outside the gene matches. There are 18 residues in the CDR3. CDR3 in DNA: TGCGCCAGCAGCCCCCGGGCGGCTAGCGGGAGGACGGACAATGAGCAGTTCTTC. This sequence encodes CASSPRAASGRTDNEQFF.

The table lists this clone with a few counts. V is TRBV2 and J is TRBJ2-2, with a weak D call TRBD1 (6 bases). Germline-derived CDR1 and CDR2 are SNHLY and FYNNEI. The CDR3 runs to 14 residues. V dropped 3 bases and J dropped 6 bases, with 11 bases sitting between them. The CDR3 DNA follows: TGTGCCAGCAGTGACAGGGCAGGGGCCGGGGAGCTGTTTTTT. This gives the protein CASSDRAGAGELFF.

V and J are TRBV29-1 and TRBJ2-7, with a possible D match to TRBD2 (7 bases). CDR3 length: 13 residues. Trimming took off 4 bases at V and 0 bases at J, with 10 bases between the two ends. CDR1 is SQVTM, CDR2 ANQGSEA, per germline. The CDR3 nucleotides read TGCAGCGTTGGCGGGGGCAACTCCTACGAGCAGTACTTC. It specifies CSVGGGNSYEQYF.